Sequencing of this TCR beta chain was carried out in a study of shared clonotypes between healthy human individuals. Study context: CD4 naive and CD4 memory each took three plates per donor, while CD8 naive took two and CD8 memory one. General study results and limits: Clonotype sharing levels among donors were expected to vary with sequencing depth.

The donors were all Caucasian adults (living in Nashville, Tennessee). Germline V gives CDR1 MDHEN, CDR2 SYDVKM. Trimming took 5 bases from V and 4 from J; bases not matched to a gene: 9. The CDR3 loop spans 16 amino acids. Here immunoSEQ multiplex PCR was the method, and the copy in TCRdb shows in-frame clones only, minus some. This table holds roughly 2,300,000 clones, around 93% found once. Points on this clone: The antigen is undetermined.

This sequence joins TRBV28 and TRBJ1-5; 9 nucleotides align to TRBD1. Sequenced sample: naive CD4+ T cells from PBMCs. The sample's subset: CD45RA+ positively selected. The receptor was isolated from a man aged 18 to 30 in good health. Some clones in this sample may be carry-over from other donors' samples. The CDR3 bases are TGTGCCAGCAGTGCCCCGGGACAGGGTGGTAATCAGCCCCAGCATTTT. Protein product: CASSAPGQGGNQPQHF.